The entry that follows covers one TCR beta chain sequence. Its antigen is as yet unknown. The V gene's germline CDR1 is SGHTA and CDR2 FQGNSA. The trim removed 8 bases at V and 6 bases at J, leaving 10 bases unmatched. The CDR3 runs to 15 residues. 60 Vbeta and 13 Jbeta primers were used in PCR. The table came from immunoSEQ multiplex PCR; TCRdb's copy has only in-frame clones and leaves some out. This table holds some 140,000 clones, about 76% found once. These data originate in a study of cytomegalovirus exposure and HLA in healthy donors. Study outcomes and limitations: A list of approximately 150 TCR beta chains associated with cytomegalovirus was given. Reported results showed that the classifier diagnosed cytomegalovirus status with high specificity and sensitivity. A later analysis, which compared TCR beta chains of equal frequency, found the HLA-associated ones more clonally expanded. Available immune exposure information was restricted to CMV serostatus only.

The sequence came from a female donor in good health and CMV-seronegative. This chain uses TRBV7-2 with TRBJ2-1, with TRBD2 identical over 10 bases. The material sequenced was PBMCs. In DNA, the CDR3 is TGTGCCAGCTCCCAGTGGGCTAGCGGGGGCAATGAGCAGTTCTTC. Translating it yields CASSQWASGGNEQFF.